Described below is a single TCR beta chain sequence and its context. This record belongs to a study of blood T cell repertoires in COVID-19. Study-wide background: T cells, B-cell-depleted T cells, or PBMCs supplied cDNA or gDNA.

The age range of participants was roughly 18 to 90 years, with residence in around 22 US areas. The recovered donors of Cohort 3 showed two negative PCRs, clearance, or symptom resolution. CDR3 size: 17 residues. Germline V gene lookup returns CDR1 SGHNT and CDR2 YYREEE (reference sequence). V trimming: 3 bases; J trimming: 3 bases; junction bases outside the gene matches: 7. The table came from immunoSEQ multiplex PCR; TCRdb's copy has only in-frame clones and leaves some out. The sample lists some 100,000 clones; around 85% were seen once. Sample: PBMCs or T cells enriched from blood (not recorded which). The sequence was obtained from a woman in her 50s who had recovered from COVID-19. V gene TRBV5-4 combines with J gene TRBJ2-1; 12 bases align to TRBD2. The CDR3 DNA follows: TGTGCCAGCAGCTCGTCTACTAGCGGGGGGATCTACAATGAGCAGTTCTTC. It yields the protein CASSSSTSGGIYNEQFF.